The rows below give T cell receptor beta chains drawn from one sample of a study of T cell changes during pregnancy in multiple sclerosis. The table came from immunoSEQ multiplex PCR; TCRdb's copy has only in-frame clones and leaves some out. The table records 50,000 to 80,000 clones, 80% to 95% of them present only once. The source material was peripheral blood, sampled in the second trimester of pregnancy. Source of these receptors: a female donor with multiple sclerosis, enrolled in a pregnancy study. Each CDR3 is given with its conserved first and last residue. Not all rows give a size; the values are once, few, many and, for expanded clones, a class.

CDR3 protein	clone size	V gene	J gene
CASSRLATGELFF	.	TRBV6-6	TRBJ2-2
CASSEAGGSYEQYF	.	TRBV6-1	TRBJ2-7
CASSQRVLDTQYF	once	TRBV5-1	TRBJ2-3
CASSLGQGAEGYTF	.	TRBV5-1	TRBJ1-2
CASSTGGRNNYGYTF	.	TRBV9	TRBJ1-2
CAWSSPNRGSREKLFF	.	TRBV30	TRBJ1-4
CASRPINLWATYNEQFF	once	TRBV13	TRBJ2-1
CASSLGGGEWNEQFF	.	TRBV7-2	TRBJ2-1
CASSKRGIAGPISYEQYF	.	TRBV21-1	TRBJ2-7
CASNIIAGGPSYEQYF	.	TRBV7-2	TRBJ2-7
CASLLGTANTEAFF	.	TRBV19	TRBJ1-1
CASRRTFRESYEQYF	.	TRBV19	TRBJ2-7
CASSSRQGQGVDQPQHF	.	TRBV7-9	TRBJ1-5
CASSLSGTGVSYEQYF	.	TRBV7-2	TRBJ2-7
CASSLGGVGEQYF	.	TRBV27	TRBJ2-7
CASSEGTSISYEQYF	.	TRBV5-1	TRBJ2-7
CSVSGQLGTNYGYTF	.	TRBV29-1	TRBJ1-2
CASSELVQGNTEAFF	.	TRBV2	TRBJ1-1
CASSTPGTSRDNEQFF	.	TRBV7-2	TRBJ2-1
CASSWGEGETNIQYF	.	TRBV4-3	TRBJ2-4
CASGSTQQLGQYF	.	TRBV12-5	TRBJ2-7
CASSLGAIALADTQYF	.	TRBV7-6	TRBJ2-3
CASRGGGNTEAFF	.	TRBV28	TRBJ1-1
CASSLGLACTF	.	TRBV28	TRBJ1-2
CASGLAATSPAETQYF	.	TRBV12-5	TRBJ2-5
CASSQDWGRGPDTQYF	.	TRBV4-1	TRBJ2-3
CASSLTGYTYEQYF	.	TRBV27	TRBJ2-7
CASSVSYEQYF	.	TRBV2	TRBJ2-7
CASSDLLAETGELFF	.	TRBV6-1	TRBJ2-2
CAWGARNYGYTF	.	TRBV30	TRBJ1-2
CASSSGGNYGYTF	.	TRBV6-6	TRBJ1-2
CASSLRLSEQFF	.	TRBV28	TRBJ2-1
CASSIWGETGNQPQHF	.	TRBV19	TRBJ1-5
CASSQDSHSGRAETDTQYF	.	TRBV4-1	TRBJ2-3
CASSFRDRDYGYTF	.	TRBV5-4	TRBJ1-2
CASGGTVYTF	.	TRBV6-1	TRBJ1-2
CASSLRKTSVRADTQYF	.	TRBV7-2	TRBJ2-3
CASSPRGQGFVSSYNEQFF	.	TRBV18	TRBJ2-1
CASSIVSNSYNEQFF	.	TRBV19	TRBJ2-1
CSGSFIGQNYGYTF	.	TRBV29-1	TRBJ1-2
CAWSVGALNTEAFF	.	TRBV30	TRBJ1-1
CASRDRTGSTDTQYF	.	TRBV6-1	TRBJ2-3
CARVGGTSQPQHF	few	TRBV19	TRBJ1-5
CASSLDSLYNEQFF	.	TRBV19	TRBJ2-1
CASSARTGGEKLFF	.	TRBV9	TRBJ1-4
CASSEEDGSYEQYF	.	TRBV25-1	TRBJ2-7
CASSEDRGLYEQYF	once	TRBV7-6	TRBJ2-7
CASSPLNARGYNEQFF	.	TRBV28	TRBJ2-1
CASSFTTNTEAFF	.	TRBV11-2	TRBJ1-1
CASSPPDRGTNPGEQYF	.	TRBV18	TRBJ2-7
CSVVFTSTPYEQYF	.	TRBV29-1	TRBJ2-7
CASSLDLSGTDTQYF	.	TRBV5-4	TRBJ2-3
CAISESRLAGGEQYF	.	TRBV10-3	TRBJ2-7